The 11 T cell receptor beta chains presented below share a single source sample, sequenced in a study of chemoradiotherapy in HPV16-positive cancers. Repertoires were generated with immunoSEQ multiplex PCR, while TCRdb's copy carries only in-frame clones and drops some. Here the sample spans 7,500 to 10,000 clones, 90% to 95% being singletons. Sequencing used blood, obtained from a patient who underwent chemoradiotherapy. Receptors were obtained from a human donor with HPV-associated anogenital cancer.

This chain's CDR3 is CASSVGGTGTEAFF. The DNA for the CDR3 is TGTGCCAGCAGTGTGGGGGGGACGGGCACTGAAGCTTTCTTT. J is TRBJ1-1 and V is TRBV6-1, with D possibly being TRBD1 (5 bases). The CDR3 spans 14 residues. Germline V CDR1 and CDR2: MNHNS, SASEGT. The germline V and J ends were trimmed by 4 bases and 4 bases, with 13 bases remaining between them.

The rearrangement links TRBV19 to TRBJ1-6; D is unclear. In germline, CDR1 is LNHDA, CDR2 SQIVND (reference sequence). V lost 3 bases to trimming and J lost 6 bases, with 9 bases between them. This CDR3 has 14 residues. The CDR3 region is CASSIVQINSPLHF. Written as DNA, the CDR3 is TGTGCCAGTAGTATTGTACAGATTAATTCACCCCTCCACTTT.

This rearrangement joins TRBV30 to TRBJ2-2; D is unclear. The V end lost 4 bases, the J end lost 5 bases, and 14 bases lay between the germline ends. CDR1 and CDR2 (germline): GTSNPN, SVGIG (reference sequence). The CDR3 is 14 amino acids. CDR3 sequence (DNA): TGTGCCTGGATCTTGGGGTCACGGACCGGGGAGCTGTTTTTT. It encodes CAWILGSRTGELFF.

The chain couples TRBV6-4 to TRBJ1-1, with 8 bases aligning to TRBD1. Germline V gene sequence: CDR1 MRHNA, CDR2 SNTAGT. CDR3 length equals 14 residues. V lost 5 bases and J lost 5; bases outside the gene matches: 7. CDR3 sequence reads: CASSPGQGGTEAFF. CDR3 sequence (DNA): TGTGCCAGCAGTCCCGGACAGGGAGGGACTGAAGCTTTCTTT.

This chain links TRBV7-4 with TRBJ2-7; D may be TRBD1 (6 bases). Between the trimmed V and J ends, which lost 5 bases and 1 base, there was a span of 12 bases. The CDR3 has 14 amino acids. The V gene's germline CDR1 is SGHVT and CDR2 SQSDAQ. In DNA, the CDR3 is TGTGCCAGCAGCAGTAACAGGGTTTCCTACGAGCAGTACGTC. Its translation is CASSSNRVSYEQYV.

The CDR3 protein is CASTGGAGYGYTF. In nucleotides, the CDR3 is TGTGCCAGCACTGGGGGGGCGGGCTATGGCTACACCTTC. The chain combines TRBV2 with TRBJ1-2; maybe TRBD1 (6 bases). The V end lost 7 bases, the J end lost 4 bases, and 13 bases lay between the germline ends. Germline V lookup: CDR1 SNHLY, CDR2 FYNNEI. This CDR3 contains 13 residues.

This chain joins TRBV4-2 and TRBJ2-5, with 9 bases identical to TRBD2. Germline lookup yields CDR1 LGHNA and CDR2 YNFKEQ. V shed 1 base and J 3 bases; nucleotides not matched to a gene: 12. The CDR3 totals 18 residues. The chain's CDR3 is CASSQVGRMSGGKETQYF. Here the CDR3 DNA reads TGTGCCAGCAGCCAAGTTGGGCGTATGAGCGGGGGGAAAGAGACCCAGTACTTC.

This clone appeared a single time. The V gene is TRBV4-2, the J gene TRBJ2-4, with a weak D call TRBD2 (5 bases). Trimming removed 0 bases at V and 4 bases at J, with 16 bases between. The CDR3 is made up of 17 amino acids. The germline V gene encodes CDR1 LGHNA and CDR2 YNFKEQ. The CDR3 here is CASSQESSGLTKNIQYF. CDR3 in DNA: TGTGCCAGCAGCCAAGAATCGTCCGGACTGACAAAAAACATTCAGTACTTC.

This clone was detected only once. V usage is TRBV5-6 and J usage is TRBJ2-3, with D perhaps TRBD2 (6 bases). The CDR3 is made up of 16 amino acids. Trimming removed 3 bases at V and 4 bases at J, with 18 bases between. Germline lookup yields CDR1 SGHDT and CDR2 YYEEEE. The CDR3 nucleotides read TGTGCCAGCAGCTGGGGAGGATCGCATTCAGCAGATACGCAGTATTTT. Protein product: CASSWGGSHSADTQYF.

This chain connects TRBV2 to TRBJ2-7; tentatively, D is TRBD2 (5 bases). Trimming cost V 7 bases and J 0 bases, with 13 bases left between them. The germline gives CDR1 SNHLY, CDR2 FYNNEI. The CDR3 consists of 14 residues. The CDR3 region has the DNA TGTGCCAGCATGGCCGGGGTAGTCTCCTACGAGCAGTACGTC. Encoded protein: CASMAGVVSYEQYV.

The chain employs TRBV23-1 and TRBJ1-6; D is unclear. TRBV23-1 is treated as an ORF (open reading frame) with a function not yet certain. Trimming took off 3 bases at V and 9 bases at J, with 3 bases between the two ends. The CDR3 spans 11 residues. Written as DNA, the CDR3 is TGCGCCAGCAGTCAGGGTTCACCCCTCCACTTT. This gives the protein CASSQGSPLHF.